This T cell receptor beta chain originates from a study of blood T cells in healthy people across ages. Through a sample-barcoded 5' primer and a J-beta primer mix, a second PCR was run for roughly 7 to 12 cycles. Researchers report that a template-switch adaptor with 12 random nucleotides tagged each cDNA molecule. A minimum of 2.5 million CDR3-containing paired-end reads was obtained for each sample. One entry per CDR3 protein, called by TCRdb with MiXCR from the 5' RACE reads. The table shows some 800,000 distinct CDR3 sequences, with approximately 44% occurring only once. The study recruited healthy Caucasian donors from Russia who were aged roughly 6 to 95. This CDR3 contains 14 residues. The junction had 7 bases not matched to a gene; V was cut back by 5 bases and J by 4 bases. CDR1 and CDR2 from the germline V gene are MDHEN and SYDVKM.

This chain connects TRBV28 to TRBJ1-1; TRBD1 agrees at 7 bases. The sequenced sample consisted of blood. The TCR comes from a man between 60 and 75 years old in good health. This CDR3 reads CASSRTGEVTEAFF. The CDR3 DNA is TGTGCCAGCAGTCGCACAGGGGAAGTCACTGAAGCTTTCTTT.